The 9 T cell receptor beta chains listed next were all sequenced from one sample in a study of blood T cell repertoires in COVID-19. TCRdb's copy holds only in-frame clones and misses some; the assay was immunoSEQ multiplex PCR. The sample has 65,000 to 75,000 clones; 82% are singletons. The source material was peripheral blood. The receptors were gathered from a woman of 80 years or more with acute or convalescent COVID-19.

The gene calls are TRBV3-1 (or the pseudogene TRBV3-2) and TRBJ2-5, with TRBD2 matching over 8 bases. Trimming took 4 bases from V and 1 from J; bases not matched to a gene: 8. Germline loops: CDR1 LGHDT, CDR2 YNNKEL (reference sequence). The CDR3 sequence is 16 residues long. CDR3 region: CASSPRDSGGQETQYF. CDR3 nucleotides: TGTGCCAGCAGCCCGCGCGACAGCGGGGGCCAAGAGACCCAGTACTTC.

The V call is TRBV5-4, the J call TRBJ2-3; 7 positions match TRBD2. CDR1 and CDR2 from the germline V gene are SGHNT and YYREEE (reference sequence). This CDR3 has 15 residues. Trimming cost V 4 bases and J 2 bases; bases outside gene matches: 7. The CDR3 protein is CASSDGTIYTDTQYF. In DNA form, the CDR3 reads TGTGCCAGCAGCGACGGGACTATATACACAGATACGCAGTATTTT.

The V gene is TRBV6-1, the J gene TRBJ1-4; D is perhaps TRBD1 (5 bases). From germline, CDR1 is MNHNS and CDR2 SASEGT. V was pared by 3 bases and J by 8 bases, with 10 bases between. The CDR3 is 13 residues long. The CDR3 DNA sequence: TGTGCCAGCAGTGAGATAAGGGGAGAAAAACTGTTTTTT. Protein product: CASSEIRGEKLFF.

The chain links TRBV7-8 to TRBJ2-5; 8 bases are shared with TRBD2. This CDR3 region has 18 residues. The germline gives CDR1 SGHVS, CDR2 FQNEAQ. V lost 0 bases and J lost 5; bases outside the gene matches: 14. CDR3 bases: TGTGCCAGCAGCTTAGCGCGCCGACTAGCGCCCATGGGGGAGACCCAGTACTTC. It translates to CASSLARRLAPMGETQYF.

DNA for the CDR3: TGCGCCAGCAGCCGAGGGACAGGGGCGAACACCGGGGAGCTGTTTTTT. This translates into CASSRGTGANTGELFF. The V gene is TRBV4-1, the J gene TRBJ2-2, with 10 nucleotides matching TRBD1. Germline V gene data show CDR1 as MGHRA and CDR2 as YSYEKL. The CDR3 is 16 residues long. Unmatched junction bases numbered 2, after V lost 4 bases and J lost 0 bases.

J is TRBJ2-2 and V is TRBV4-1; perhaps TRBD2 as D (6 bases). Germline values: CDR1 MGHRA, CDR2 YSYEKL. V was shortened by 9 bases and J by 5 bases, with 7 bases between the two germline ends. This CDR3 is built from 11 residues. Written as DNA, the CDR3 is TGCGCCAGTCGGGGGACCGGGGAGCTGTTTTTT. It encodes CASRGTGELFF.

The chain links TRBV27 to TRBJ2-1; 14 bases fit TRBD2. Germline CDR1 is MNHEY and CDR2 is SMNVEV (reference sequence). V shed 7 bases, J shed 0 bases, and the junction held 8 bases outside the gene matches. This CDR3 contains 18 residues. The CDR3 DNA sequence: TGTGCCAGCACCTCGGGACTAGCGGGGGTGATCTCCTACAATGAGCAGTTCTTC. This encodes CASTSGLAGVISYNEQFF.

The chain is built from TRBV19 and TRBJ1-1; tentative D call: TRBD1 (5 bases). The V gene's germline CDR1 is LNHDA and CDR2 SQIVND (reference sequence). This CDR3 region has 15 residues. The V gene lost 6 bases and the J gene lost 4 bases, with 18 bases spanning the gap. CDR3: CASRRGRPWGTEAFF. DNA of the CDR3: TGTGCCAGTAGAAGGGGCAGGCCATGGGGCACTGAAGCTTTCTTT. Using reference TRBV19 and TRBJ1-1 for the parts outside the CDR3, the full variable domain is DGGITQSPKYLFRKEGQNVTLSCEQNLNHDAMYWYRQDPGQGLRLIYYSQIVNDFQKGDIAEGYSVSREKKESFPLTVTSAQKNPTAFYLCASRRGRPWGTEAFFGQGTRLTVV.

This clone was found once. The chain is built from TRBV19 and TRBJ1-4, with 8 bases aligning to TRBD1. This CDR3 comprises 14 residues. The germline CDR1 and CDR2 sequences are LNHDA and SQIVND (reference sequence). V lost 6 bases, J lost 7 bases, and 7 bases stayed unmatched. CDR3 nucleotides: TGTGCCAGTAGCAACGACAGGGGCCCTGAAAAACTGTTTTTT. This translates into CASSNDRGPEKLFF.